This T cell receptor (beta chain) was sequenced for a study of T-cell memory formation after mild COVID-19. Points from the study as a whole: Certain responding clones were present in pre-infection memory, suggesting participation of cross-reactive memory. Clones which contracted sat mainly in CM and EM if CD4+, and in EMRA if CD8+.

TCRdb re-derived calls from the 5' RACE reads in MiXCR, one entry per CDR3 protein. The sample has hundreds of thousands of distinct CDR3 sequences, roughly 22% seen once; the top ten hold around an eighth. Germline V gene lookup returns CDR1 KGHSH and CDR2 LQKENI. This CDR3 has 15 residues. V lost 3 bases to trimming and J lost 8 bases; unmatched junction nucleotides: 7. A note on this clonotype: What it recognizes is unknown.

The chain employs TRBV18 and TRBJ2-1; 10 bases fit TRBD1. Specimen: PBMCs or a T cell subset sorted from them (not recorded which). This sequence originates from an adult woman who had mild COVID-19 (a few samples of this study predate the infection). Cell type and time point are not known. The CDR3 here is CASSPQGQGFHEQFF. Written as DNA, the CDR3 is TGTGCCAGCTCACCTCAGGGACAGGGGTTCCATGAGCAGTTCTTC.